These 16 T cell receptor beta chains were all obtained from the same sample, sequenced in a study of control samples from healthy donors and cancer patients (TCRdb year 2020). The protocol used for the library was the immunoSEQ multiplex PCR assay. TCRdb re-hosts the immuneACCESS table, in-frame sequences only. Its copies lack some clones; in the studies checked, an unresolved V gene accounts for under half of them, and the cause for the rest is not known. Counted in this sample were some 94,000 clones; about 85% of them appeared once. The ten largest clones represent 0.95% to 1.5% of the sample. Material for sequencing was blood. Receptors originate from a woman aged 45 to 65 in good health.

A few counts support this clone. The genes are TRBV6-2 or TRBV6-3 and TRBJ1-5; 7 bases map to TRBD1. The length of the CDR3 is 15 residues. With V trimmed by 6 bases and J by 3 bases, 8 bases remained unmatched. Per the germline V gene, CDR1 is MNHEY and CDR2 is SVGEGT. The CDR3 bases are TGTGCCAGCAGCCCTGGGACAGCCTACAATCAGCCCCAGCATTTT. Protein sequence: CASSPGTAYNQPQHF.

V is TRBV2 and J is TRBJ1-5, with 10 bases fitting TRBD1. V shed 7 bases, J shed 4 bases, and the junction held 4 bases outside the gene matches. The length of the CDR3 is 14 residues. Germline values: CDR1 SNHLY, CDR2 FYNNEI. The CDR3 DNA follows: TGTGCCAGCACGCCGGACAGGGGGAATCAGCCCCAGCATTTT. It specifies CASTPDRGNQPQHF.

V gene TRBV7-3 combines with J gene TRBJ2-3; D call uncertain. Deletions cut 5 bases from V and 0 bases from J, with 9 bases between. The CDR3 length is 14 residues. CDR1 is SGHTA and CDR2 is FQGTGA in the germline V gene. The CDR3 bases are TGTGCCAGCAGCGATAGTGGAAGCACAGATACGCAGTATTTT. Amino acids: CASSDSGSTDTQYF.

The chain carries TRBV3-1 (or the pseudogene TRBV3-2) and TRBJ1-2; D is perhaps TRBD1 (5 bases). The V end lost 0 bases, the J end lost 4 bases, and 15 bases lay between the germline ends. CDR1 and CDR2 (germline): LGHDT, YNNKEL (reference sequence). The CDR3 sequence is 16 residues long. CDR3 residues: CASSQEIIAGTYGYTF. The CDR3 DNA follows: TGTGCCAGCAGCCAAGAGATCATAGCGGGGACCTATGGCTACACCTTC.

There are a few counts of this clone. The chain uses TRBV19 and TRBJ1-5; 10 nucleotides align to TRBD1. Germline V gene sequence: CDR1 LNHDA, CDR2 SQIVND (reference sequence). This CDR3 is built from 16 residues. Unmatched junction bases numbered 6, after V lost 5 bases and J lost 2 bases. CDR3 bases: TGTGCCAGTAGTCCACTAGGACAGGGGGGCAATCAGCCCCAGCATTTT. The encoded protein is CASSPLGQGGNQPQHF.

A few counts support this clone. The DNA of the CDR3 is TGTGCCAGCAGTCTCGGGTTCTCCTACGAGCAGTACTTC. This encodes CASSLGFSYEQYF. The chain is built from TRBV28 and TRBJ2-7, with unresolved D. Trimming left V 5 bases short and J 0 bases short, with 8 bases between. From germline, CDR1 is MDHEN and CDR2 SYDVKM. CDR3 length: 13 amino acids.

This clone turned up a few times. V gene TRBV6-5 combines with J gene TRBJ2-3; D is perhaps TRBD1 or TRBD2 (5 bases each). There are 15 residues in the CDR3. Germline V CDR1 and CDR2: MNHEY, SVGAGI. Trimming stripped 6 bases from V and 0 bases from J, with 13 bases between. In DNA form, the CDR3 reads TGTGCCAGCAGCGGGGACGGACCTAGCACAGATACGCAGTATTTT. Protein product: CASSGDGPSTDTQYF.

The chain uses TRBV2 and TRBJ2-5; 7 nucleotides agree with TRBD1. From germline, CDR1 is SNHLY and CDR2 FYNNEI. The ends lost 5 bases at V and 1 base at J; junction bases unmatched: 4. The CDR3 loop spans 14 amino acids. CDR3: CASSTRQGQETQYF. DNA of the CDR3: TGTGCCAGCAGTACTAGACAGGGCCAAGAGACCCAGTACTTC. The full variable domain, rest sourced from reference TRBV2 and TRBJ2-5, is EPEVTQTPSHQVTQMGQEVILRCVPISNHLYFYWYRQILGQKVEFLVSFYNNEISEKSEIFDDQFSVERPDGSNFTLKIRSTKLEDSAMYFCASSTRQGQETQYFGPGTRLLVL.

The chain has TRBV27 and TRBJ1-3, with D uncertain. With 3 bases removed from V and 3 bases from J, the gap between germline ends came to 9 bases. In germline, CDR1 is MNHEY, CDR2 SMNVEV (reference sequence). This CDR3 comprises 14 residues. CDR3 nucleotide sequence: TGTGCCAGCAGTTTGCGTCGGGGTGGAAACACCATATATTTT. The encoded protein is CASSLRRGGNTIYF.

The V call is TRBV28, the J call TRBJ1-3; a possible D gene is TRBD1 (5 bases). V was clipped by 4 bases and J by 2 bases, with 18 bases between them. This CDR3 has 17 amino acids. Germline V lookup: CDR1 MDHEN, CDR2 SYDVKM. The CDR3 region is CASSSPTVVGAGNTIYF. CDR3 sequence (DNA): TGTGCCAGCAGTTCCCCGACGGTCGTAGGGGCTGGAAACACCATATATTTT.

The genes are TRBV7-9 and TRBJ2-1; 7 positions match TRBD1. The CDR3 loop spans 15 amino acids. From germline, CDR1 is SEHNR and CDR2 FQNEAQ (reference sequence). Unmatched junction bases numbered 9, after V lost 3 bases and J lost 7 bases. The CDR3 nucleotides are TGTGCCAGCAGCTTTATGACAGGGAGTGAGAATGAGCAGTTCTTC. Protein sequence: CASSFMTGSENEQFF.

V is TRBV5-1 and J is TRBJ1-1; no firm D call. The CDR3 runs 17 residues. CDR1 is SGHRS, CDR2 YFSETQ, per germline. The germline V and J ends were trimmed by 2 bases and 3 bases, with 20 bases remaining between them. DNA of the CDR3: TGCGCCAGCAGCTTTAGTGTGTCCGGGATATTGGACACTGAAGCTTTCTTT. Protein: CASSFSVSGILDTEAFF.

This clone appeared a single time. The chain combines TRBV7-7 with TRBJ2-1; D is possibly TRBD1 (6 bases). Germline CDR1 is SSHAT and CDR2 is FNYEAQ (reference sequence). Trimming left V 1 base short and J 6 bases short, with 7 bases between. The CDR3 contains 13 residues. CDR3 nucleotide sequence: TGTGCCAGCAGCTTAGACAGGGCCAATGAGCAGTTCTTC. Translated: CASSLDRANEQFF.

The gene calls are TRBV19 and TRBJ1-5, with D unresolved. Trimming removed 6 bases from V and 0 bases from J, with 6 bases in between. Germline V gives CDR1 LNHDA, CDR2 SQIVND (reference sequence). The CDR3 loop spans 13 amino acids. CDR3 sequence reads: CASSTSSNQPQHF. For the CDR3, the DNA is TGTGCCAGTAGCACTTCTAGCAATCAGCCCCAGCATTTT. Complete variable domain (other parts from reference TRBV19 and TRBJ1-5): DGGITQSPKYLFRKEGQNVTLSCEQNLNHDAMYWYRQDPGQGLRLIYYSQIVNDFQKGDIAEGYSVSREKKESFPLTVTSAQKNPTAFYLCASSTSSNQPQHFGDGTRLSIL.

The rearrangement links TRBV5-1 to TRBJ2-5; TRBD1 matches at 8 bases. From germline, CDR1 is SGHRS and CDR2 YFSETQ. J was trimmed by 4 bases and V by 1 base; bases with no gene match: 6. This CDR3 has 15 residues. CDR3 region: CASSLQQGAGETQYF. For the CDR3, the DNA is TGCGCCAGCAGCTTGCAGCAGGGGGCAGGAGAGACCCAGTACTTC.

V and J are TRBV5-1 and TRBJ2-7; D not resolved. This CDR3 region has 13 residues. The ends were cut back, 2 bases at V and 1 base at J, with 7 bases in the middle. Per the germline V gene, CDR1 is SGHRS and CDR2 is YFSETQ. In DNA form, the CDR3 reads TGCGCCAGCAGCTTTACTCTTTCCTACGAGCAGTACTTC. It yields the protein CASSFTLSYEQYF.